The clone carrying this T cell receptor (beta chain) has a handful of counts. What it binds is unknown. The data are from a study of regulatory T cells in long-lasting Graves disease. Study overall: The study counted Graves' disease as persistent given over 5 years of antithyroid drugs and positive TSH receptor antibodies. Study-wide results and caveats: With a small sample size, accuracy may have been reduced. What was studied was peripheral blood only, and not thyroid tissue. There were preferences for TRBV28, TRBJ1-2 and TRBJ2-5 in persistent disease.

For TCR beta, libraries came from iRepertoire HTBI primers and Arm-PCR of CDR3 regions. TCRdb recomputed calls from the multiplex PCR reads with MiXCR, one row per CDR3 protein. The sample shows around 460,000 distinct CDR3 sequences, roughly 22% of them seen only once. Germline assignment: CDR1 DFQATT and CDR2 SNEGSKA (reference sequence). The germline V and J ends were trimmed by 2 bases and 1 base, with 14 bases remaining between them. The CDR3 totals 15 residues. As to time point: persistent/refractory GD, antithyroid drugs over 5 years with positive TRAb. PBMC RNA was the source of the TCR library.

The origin of this receptor is a female donor with Graves disease. The V gene is TRBV20-1, the J gene TRBJ1-2, with D uncertain. This specimen was peripheral blood mononuclear cells (PBMCs), taken when the disease was refractory, from a patient treated with antithyroid drugs. The CDR3 region is CSARPSDGRNYGYTF. DNA for the CDR3: TGCAGTGCTAGACCATCGGACGGCCGTAACTATGGCTACACCTTC.